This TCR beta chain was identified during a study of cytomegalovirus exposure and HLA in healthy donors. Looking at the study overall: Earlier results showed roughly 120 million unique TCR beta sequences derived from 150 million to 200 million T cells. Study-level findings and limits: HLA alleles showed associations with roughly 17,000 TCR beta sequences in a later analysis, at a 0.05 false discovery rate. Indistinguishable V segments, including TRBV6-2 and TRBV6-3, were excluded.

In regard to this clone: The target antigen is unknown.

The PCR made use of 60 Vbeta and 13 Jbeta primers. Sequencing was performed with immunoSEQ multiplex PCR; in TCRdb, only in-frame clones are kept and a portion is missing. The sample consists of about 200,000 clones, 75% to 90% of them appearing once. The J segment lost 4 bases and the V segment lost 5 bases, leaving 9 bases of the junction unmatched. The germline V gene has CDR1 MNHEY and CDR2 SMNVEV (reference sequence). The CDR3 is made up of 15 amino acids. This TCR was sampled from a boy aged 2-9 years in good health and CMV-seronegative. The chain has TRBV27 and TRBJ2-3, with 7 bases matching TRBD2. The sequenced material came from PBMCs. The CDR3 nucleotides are TGTGCCAGCAGTCCTTCGGGGGGAGGCCCAGATACGCAGTATTTT. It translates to CASSPSGGGPDTQYF.